This T cell receptor beta chain was captured in a study of identical twins. Whole-study findings and limits: Conclusions leaned on cross-sectional statistical analysis and did not track the same donors over time. Invariant MAIT and iNKT cells are populations that could partly confound zero-insertion analyses. Among beta out-of-frame sequences, excess sharing between twins appeared weaker.

Germline CDR1 reads SGHNT; CDR2 reads YENEEA. The V gene end was trimmed by 5 bases and the J gene end by 2 bases; junction bases not matched to a gene: 4. The CDR3 spans 15 residues. In TCRdb, the 5' RACE reads were re-called with MiXCR into one record per CDR3 protein. The data show around 450,000 distinct CDR3 sequences, with about 14% seen just once and over 0.5% held by the top ten. This clonotype turned up a few times. Its antigen is unknown. The sample was also linked to a second study, of yellow fever vaccine responses in identical twins. Per that study: Twins' vaccine T cell response reportedly seemed partly convergent, partly personalized.

What was sequenced was CD4+ T cells sorted from blood. This chain uses TRBV11-3 with TRBJ1-4, with TRBD1 identical over 8 bases. This TCR was recovered from a woman younger than 30 in good health. The CDR3, as DNA: TGTGCCAGCAGCGATAACAGGGGGACTAATGAAAAACTGTTTTTT. This codes for CASSDNRGTNEKLFF.